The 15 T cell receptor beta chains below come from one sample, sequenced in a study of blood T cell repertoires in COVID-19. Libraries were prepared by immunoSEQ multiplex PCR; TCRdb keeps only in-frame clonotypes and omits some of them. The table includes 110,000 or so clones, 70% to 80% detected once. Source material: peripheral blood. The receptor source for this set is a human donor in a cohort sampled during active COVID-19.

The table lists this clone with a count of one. The CDR3 DNA is TGTGCCAGTACCCCGTTGCCGCGTTCAGGCTATGGCTACACCTTC. Translated, it gives CASTPLPRSGYGYTF. V and J are TRBV19 and TRBJ1-2; D call uncertain. The CDR3 extends over 15 amino acids. V lost 7 bases and J lost 4, with 19 bases in between. CDR1 is LNHDA and CDR2 is SQIVND in the germline V gene (reference sequence).

The CDR3 bases are TGTGCCAGCAGTGAAGACAGGGTTCAGCCCCAGCATTTT. The encoded protein is CASSEDRVQPQHF. This chain uses TRBV2 with TRBJ1-5; maybe TRBD1 (6 bases). V lost 1 base, J lost 6 bases, and 7 bases lay in between. Germline V gives CDR1 SNHLY, CDR2 FYNNEI. CDR3 size: 13 residues. Full variable domain (missing parts from reference TRBV2 and TRBJ1-5): EPEVTQTPSHQVTQMGQEVILRCVPISNHLYFYWYRQILGQKVEFLVSFYNNEISEKSEIFDDQFSVERPDGSNFTLKIRSTKLEDSAMYFCASSEDRVQPQHFGDGTRLSIL.

CDR3 DNA sequence: TGTGCCAGCAGTCCCCGGGGCAGGGGGGACTATGGCTACACCTTC. It codes for CASSPRGRGDYGYTF. V and J are TRBV6-5 and TRBJ1-2, with TRBD1 matching 7 bases. CDR1 and CDR2 (germline): MNHEY, SVGAGI. This CDR3 has 15 amino acids. The V and J ends lost 5 bases and 3 bases, in that order; junction bases with no gene match: 9.

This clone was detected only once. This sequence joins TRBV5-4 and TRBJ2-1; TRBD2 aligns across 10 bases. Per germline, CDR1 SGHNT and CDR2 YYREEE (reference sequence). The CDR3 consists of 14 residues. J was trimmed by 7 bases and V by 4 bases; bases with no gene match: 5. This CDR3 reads CASSPGTSVNEQFF. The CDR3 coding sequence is TGTGCCAGCAGCCCGGGGACTAGCGTTAATGAGCAGTTCTTC.

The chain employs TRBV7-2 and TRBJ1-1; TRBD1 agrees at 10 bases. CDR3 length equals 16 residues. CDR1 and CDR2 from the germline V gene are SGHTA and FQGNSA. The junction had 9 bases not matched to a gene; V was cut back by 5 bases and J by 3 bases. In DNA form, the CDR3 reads TGTGCCAGCAGCAGACGCCGGACAGGGGGGGACACTGAAGCTTTCTTT. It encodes CASSRRRTGGDTEAFF.

Here the CDR3 DNA reads TGCGCCAGCAGCCAAGGATGGCCCTCCTACGAGCAGTACTTC. Translating it yields CASSQGWPSYEQYF. This rearrangement joins TRBV4-1 to TRBJ2-7; D remains ambiguous. Trimming took 1 base from V and 0 from J, leaving 7 bases between them. This CDR3 is built from 14 residues. Germline V gene sequence: CDR1 MGHRA, CDR2 YSYEKL.

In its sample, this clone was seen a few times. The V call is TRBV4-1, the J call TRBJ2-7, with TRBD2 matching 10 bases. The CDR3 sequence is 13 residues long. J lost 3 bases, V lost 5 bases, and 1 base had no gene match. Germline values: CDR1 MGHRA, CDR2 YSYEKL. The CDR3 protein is CASSERGGYEQYF. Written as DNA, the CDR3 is TGCGCCAGCAGCGAGCGGGGGGGCTACGAGCAGTACTTC.

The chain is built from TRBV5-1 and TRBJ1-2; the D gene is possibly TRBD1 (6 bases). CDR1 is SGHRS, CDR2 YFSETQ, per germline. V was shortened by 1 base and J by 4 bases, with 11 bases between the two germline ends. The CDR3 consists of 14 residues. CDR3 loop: CASSLTQGTYGYTF. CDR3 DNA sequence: TGCGCCAGCAGCTTGACCCAGGGGACCTATGGCTACACCTTC.

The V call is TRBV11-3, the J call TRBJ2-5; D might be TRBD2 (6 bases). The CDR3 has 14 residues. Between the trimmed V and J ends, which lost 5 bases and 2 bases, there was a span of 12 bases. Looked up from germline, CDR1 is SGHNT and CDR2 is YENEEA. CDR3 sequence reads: CASSNRDSQETQYF. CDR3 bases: TGTGCCAGCAGCAACCGGGACTCACAAGAGACCCAGTACTTC. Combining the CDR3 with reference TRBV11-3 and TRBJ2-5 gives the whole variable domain EAGVVQSPRYKIIEKKQPVAFWCNPISGHNTLYWYLQNLGQGPELLIRYENEEAVDDSQLPKDRFSAERLKGVDSTLKIQPAELGDSAVYLCASSNRDSQETQYFGPGTRLLVL.

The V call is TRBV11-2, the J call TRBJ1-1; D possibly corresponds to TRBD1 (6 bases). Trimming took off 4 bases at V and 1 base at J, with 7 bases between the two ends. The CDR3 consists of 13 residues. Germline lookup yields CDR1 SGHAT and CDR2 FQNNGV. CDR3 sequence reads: CASSWGQNTEAFF. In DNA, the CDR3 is TGTGCCAGCAGCTGGGGACAGAACACTGAAGCTTTCTTT. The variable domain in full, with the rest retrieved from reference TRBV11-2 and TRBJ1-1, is EAGVAQSPRYKIIEKRQSVAFWCNPISGHATLYWYQQILGQGPKLLIQFQNNGVVDDSQLPKDRFSAERLKGVDSTLKIQPAKLEDSAVYLCASSWGQNTEAFFGQGTRLTVV.

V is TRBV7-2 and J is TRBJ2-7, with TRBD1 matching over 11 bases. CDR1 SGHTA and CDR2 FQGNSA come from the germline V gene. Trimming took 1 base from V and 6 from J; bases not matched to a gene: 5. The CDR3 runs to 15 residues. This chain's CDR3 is CASSLGGTGGFEQYF. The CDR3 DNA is TGTGCCAGCAGCTTAGGCGGGACAGGGGGTTTCGAGCAGTACTTC.

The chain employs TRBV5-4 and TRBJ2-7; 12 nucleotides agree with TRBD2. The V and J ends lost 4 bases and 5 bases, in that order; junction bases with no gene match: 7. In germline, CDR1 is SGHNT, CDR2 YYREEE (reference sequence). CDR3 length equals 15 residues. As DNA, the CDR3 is TGTGCCAGCAGCGAAACTAGCGGGAGGCAGGACGAGCAGTACTTC. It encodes CASSETSGRQDEQYF. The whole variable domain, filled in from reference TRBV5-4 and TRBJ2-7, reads ETGVTQSPTHLIKTRGQQVTLRCSSQSGHNTVSWYQQALGQGPQFIFQYYREEENGRGNFPPRFSGLQFPNYSSELNVNALELDDSALYLCASSETSGRQDEQYFGPGTRLTVT.

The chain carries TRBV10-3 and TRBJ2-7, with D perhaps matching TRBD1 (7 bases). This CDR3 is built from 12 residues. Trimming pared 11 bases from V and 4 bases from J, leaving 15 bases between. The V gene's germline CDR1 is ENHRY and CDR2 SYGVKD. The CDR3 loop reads CAARGAAYEQYF. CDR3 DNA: TGTGCCGCCAGGGGGGCGGCGTACGAGCAGTACTTC.

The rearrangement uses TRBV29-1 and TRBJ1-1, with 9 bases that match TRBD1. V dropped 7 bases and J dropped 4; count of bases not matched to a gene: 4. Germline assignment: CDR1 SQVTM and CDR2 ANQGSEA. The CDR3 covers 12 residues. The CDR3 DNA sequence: TGCAGCGCAGGGACAGGGAGCACTGAAGCTTTCTTT. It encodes CSAGTGSTEAFF.

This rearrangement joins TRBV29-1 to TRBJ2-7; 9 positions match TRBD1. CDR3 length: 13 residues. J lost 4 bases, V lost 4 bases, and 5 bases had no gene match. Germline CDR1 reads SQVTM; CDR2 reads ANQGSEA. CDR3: CSVVYRGLYEQYF. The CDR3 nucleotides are TGCAGCGTTGTTTACAGGGGGCTGTACGAGCAGTACTTC.